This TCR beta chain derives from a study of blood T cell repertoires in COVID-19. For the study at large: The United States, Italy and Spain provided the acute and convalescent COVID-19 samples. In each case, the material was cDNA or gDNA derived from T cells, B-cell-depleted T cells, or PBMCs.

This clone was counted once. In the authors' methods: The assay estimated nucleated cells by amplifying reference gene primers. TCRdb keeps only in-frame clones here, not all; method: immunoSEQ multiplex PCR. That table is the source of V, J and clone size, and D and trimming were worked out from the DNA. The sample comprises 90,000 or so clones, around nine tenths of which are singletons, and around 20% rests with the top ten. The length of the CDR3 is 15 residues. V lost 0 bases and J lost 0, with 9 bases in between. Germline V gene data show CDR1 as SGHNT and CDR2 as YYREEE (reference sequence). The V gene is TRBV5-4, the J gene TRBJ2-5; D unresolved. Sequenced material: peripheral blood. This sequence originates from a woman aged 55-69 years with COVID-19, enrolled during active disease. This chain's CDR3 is CASSLDGEYQETQYF. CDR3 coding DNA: TGTGCCAGCAGCTTGGACGGAGAATACCAAGAGACCCAGTACTTC.